This TCR beta chain derives from a study of blood T cells in healthy people across ages. Overall study findings and caveats: Relative to aged donors, long-lived donors carried more naive CD4+ cells and displayed higher diversity.

Next came a second PCR, run for roughly 6 to 11 cycles, which used a sample-barcoded 5' primer along with a J-beta primer mix. The template-switch adaptor was a 5' adaptor with 12 random nucleotides. It tagged each cDNA molecule. Each CDR3 protein gets one entry after TCRdb re-called the 5' RACE reads with MiXCR. The data hold roughly 1.9 million distinct CDR3 sequences, with 30% to 40% observed a single time. Per-sample PBMC isolation yielded at least 6.5 million cells. As concerns this clonotype: Antigen: not known.

Germline V gene sequence: CDR1 SGHTA, CDR2 FQGNSA. The CDR3 loop spans 17 amino acids. V was cut by 2 bases and J by 1 base, with 17 bases left in between. The V gene is TRBV7-2, the J gene TRBJ2-5; D is uncertain. This TCR was sampled from a human donor in good health. The sample consisted of blood. As DNA, the CDR3 is TGTGCCAGCAGCTTATTCTGGCTCTCTTTAGGCCAAGAGACCCAGTACTTC. Translated: CASSLFWLSLGQETQYF.